What follows are 7 T cell receptor beta chains derived from one specimen sequenced in a study of blood T cell repertoires in COVID-19. Profiling relied on immunoSEQ multiplex PCR, and the TCRdb table lists in-frame clones only, not all of them. The table lists 200,000 to 250,000 clones, 89% of them singletons. Specimen: peripheral blood. These receptors were collected from a man between 60 and 70 years old who had recovered from COVID-19.

The chain is built from TRBV4-1 and TRBJ2-3; TRBD2 matches at 8 bases. Germline CDR1 MGHRA, CDR2 YSYEKL. The J segment lost 4 bases and the V segment lost 0 bases, leaving 6 bases of the junction unmatched. This CDR3 region has 16 residues. CDR3 coding DNA: TGCGCCAGCAGCCAAGATCGGGGACTAGGGGCAGATACGCAGTATTTT. Translating it yields CASSQDRGLGADTQYF.

This chain joins TRBV27 and TRBJ2-7; weak D call: TRBD1 (5 bases). V lost 5 bases to trimming and J lost 0 bases, with 17 bases between them. Germline V lookup: CDR1 MNHEY, CDR2 SMNVEV (reference sequence). This CDR3 contains 16 residues. The CDR3 coding sequence is TGTGCCAGCAGTCCTACCCGACAGTCCAGCTCCTACGAGCAGTACTTC. It yields the protein CASSPTRQSSSYEQYF.

The V call is TRBV5-1, the J call TRBJ1-4; tentatively, D is TRBD1 (6 bases). Germline assignment: CDR1 SGHRS and CDR2 YFSETQ. The CDR3 has 15 residues. The V end was cut by 3 bases, the J end by 5 bases, with 14 bases between. CDR3 nucleotides: TGCGCCAGCAGCTCCGGACAGACTCGAAATGAAAAACTGTTTTTT. Its protein is CASSSGQTRNEKLFF.

This chain connects TRBV7-3 to TRBJ2-1; perhaps TRBD2 as D (6 bases). From germline, CDR1 is SGHTA and CDR2 FQGTGA. The CDR3 is made up of 13 amino acids. The V gene lost 5 bases and the J gene lost 9 bases, with 14 bases spanning the gap. CDR3 coding DNA: TGTGCCAGCAGCCCTGGGGCGGGGAGTGAGCAGTTCTTC. As protein: CASSPGAGSEQFF.

The V and J genes are TRBV5-1 and TRBJ2-3, with 8 bases that match TRBD2. The CDR3 runs 17 residues. CDR1 and CDR2 from the germline V gene are SGHRS and YFSETQ. J gave up 3 bases and V 1 base, and 10 bases lay outside the gene matches. CDR3 DNA sequence: TGCGCCAGCAGCTTGATTTGGGTCGGGGGGGCAACAGATACGCAGTATTTT. Translation: CASSLIWVGGATDTQYF.

The rearrangement links TRBV5-4 to TRBJ1-2, with D maybe TRBD1 (6 bases). Germline CDR1 and CDR2: SGHNT and YYREEE (reference sequence). The CDR3 length is 14 residues. V was trimmed by 3 bases and J by 8 bases, leaving 17 bases between them. The CDR3 DNA reads as TGTGCCAGCAGCTGGGGCCAGGGGAGGGGAGGCTACACCTTC. Translating gives CASSWGQGRGGYTF.

The chain's CDR3 is CASTPSGRAYEQYF. The CDR3 bases are TGTGCCAGCACCCCTAGCGGGAGGGCCTACGAGCAGTACTTC. The rearrangement joins TRBV3-1 (or the pseudogene TRBV3-2) to TRBJ2-7, with TRBD2 matching 12 bases. The CDR3 totals 14 residues. Germline V CDR1 and CDR2: LGHDT, YNNKEL (reference sequence). V dropped 7 bases and J dropped 2; count of bases not matched to a gene: 3.